This passage covers 23 T cell receptor beta chains from one sample sequenced in a study of beta chain features in type 1 diabetes. Study-level points and caveats: Shorter TCRB CDR3s, moderately but significantly so, were found in Type 1 diabetes patients in all four CD4+ subsets.

No cognate antigen is known for these TCRs. Expressed TCRB transcripts were sequenced after all isolated RNA was converted to cDNA. Clones were read by immunoSEQ multiplex PCR, and TCRdb kept only the in-frame ones, dropping some. This sample has nearly 700,000 clones; under 15% occur once, and the top ten carry approximately 0.022%. The material sequenced was naive CD4+ T cells from blood. The origin of the receptors is a man younger than 30 with type 1 diabetes.

This chain joins TRBV5-1 and TRBJ2-5; possibly TRBD1 for D (6 bases). Germline assignment: CDR1 SGHRS and CDR2 YFSETQ. The CDR3 has 17 residues. The V end was cut by 0 bases, the J end by 2 bases, with 17 bases between. CDR3 nucleotides: TGCGCCAGCAGCTTGGGACAGGCAATCATTATTCAAGAGACCCAGTACTTC. The encoded protein is CASSLGQAIIIQETQYF.

This clone was picked up a small number of times. Other DNA sequences of this sample code for an identical CDR3. The genes are TRBV18 and TRBJ2-1, with TRBD1 as a possible D gene (6 bases). The V end lost 1 base, the J end lost 0 bases, and 10 bases lay between the germline ends. CDR1 is KGHSH, CDR2 LQKENI, per germline. The CDR3 spans 16 residues. CDR3 DNA sequence: TGTGCCAGCTCACCACGCGGACAGAGCTCCTACAATGAGCAGTTCTTC. Translated: CASSPRGQSSYNEQFF.

This chain connects TRBV6-1 to TRBJ1-2; D unresolved. Trimming left V 1 base short and J 0 bases short, with 9 bases between. There are 15 residues in the CDR3. The germline V gene has CDR1 MNHNS and CDR2 SASEGT. DNA of the CDR3: TGTGCCAGCAGTGAAGGGGCGCCAGCTAACTATGGCTACACCTTC. Its protein is CASSEGAPANYGYTF.

The chain has TRBV11-3 and TRBJ2-2, with D tentatively TRBD2 (5 bases). V was trimmed by 6 bases and J by 3 bases, leaving 14 bases between them. The germline gives CDR1 SGHNT, CDR2 YENEEA. The CDR3 extends over 15 amino acids. The CDR3 loop reads CASRAGKTDTGELFF. In DNA, the CDR3 is TGTGCCAGCAGGGCCGGGAAGACGGACACCGGGGAGCTGTTTTTT. The full variable domain, in which reference TRBV11-3 and TRBJ2-2 provide the parts outside the CDR3, is EAGVVQSPRYKIIEKKQPVAFWCNPISGHNTLYWYLQNLGQGPELLIRYENEEAVDDSQLPKDRFSAERLKGVDSTLKIQPAELGDSAVYLCASRAGKTDTGELFFGEGSRLTVL.

In this sample, this clone turned up a few times. The V gene is TRBV4-1, the J gene TRBJ2-7, with 9 bases aligning to TRBD1. V shed 5 bases, J shed 4 bases, and the junction held 9 bases outside the gene matches. From germline, CDR1 is MGHRA and CDR2 YSYEKL. The CDR3 sequence is 15 residues long. CDR3 sequence (DNA): TGCGCCAGCAGCACCGGGACAGGGAAACATTACGAGCAGTACTTC. This gives the protein CASSTGTGKHYEQYF.

This clone has just a few counts. V is TRBV30 and J is TRBJ2-4, with TRBD1 as a possible D gene (6 bases). CDR1 and CDR2 (germline): GTSNPN, SVGIG (reference sequence). This CDR3 contains 15 residues. The V end lost 3 bases, the J end lost 3 bases, and 15 bases lay between the germline ends. The CDR3 is CAWSLQGFGKNIQYF. CDR3 sequence (DNA): TGTGCCTGGAGCTTACAGGGATTTGGCAAAAACATTCAGTACTTC.

With respect to this clone: The same CDR3 arises from other DNA sequences in this sample as well. The chain has TRBV30 and TRBJ2-7; maybe TRBD1 (5 bases). The CDR3 loop spans 15 amino acids. Germline V gene data show CDR1 as GTSNPN and CDR2 as SVGIG (reference sequence). With 0 bases removed from V and 0 bases from J, the gap between germline ends came to 12 bases. The CDR3 DNA is TGTGCCTGGAGTGTCCCAGGGAAAAGCTCCTACGAGCAGTACTTC. The encoded protein is CAWSVPGKSSYEQYF.

The genes are TRBV5-4 and TRBJ2-7; no clear D gene. CDR3 length: 12 residues. Germline V gene sequence: CDR1 SGHNT, CDR2 YYREEE (reference sequence). Trimming removed 0 bases at V and 7 bases at J, with 8 bases between. The CDR3 coding sequence is TGTGCCAGCAGCTTGGACTGGCGGGAGCAGTACTTC. Protein: CASSLDWREQYF.

Details on this clone: Mismatch with germline at one junction end may stem from a read error. The rearrangement links TRBV7-7 to TRBJ2-1, with no clear D. CDR1 SSHAT and CDR2 FNYEAQ come from the germline V gene (reference sequence). The CDR3 consists of 13 residues. The CDR3 spells CASSLEVNNEQFF. The CDR3 DNA follows: TGTGCTAGCAGCTTAGAAGTGAACAATGAGCAGTTCTTC.

This clone showed up just a few times. The chain recombines TRBV29-1 with TRBJ2-2, with D unclear. CDR1 and CDR2 from the germline V gene are SQVTM and ANQGSEA. Trimming cost V 2 bases and J 4 bases, with 11 bases left between them. This CDR3 has 14 residues. The CDR3 protein is CSVERTAGTGELFF. As DNA, the CDR3 is TGCAGCGTTGAAAGGACGGCTGGCACCGGGGAGCTGTTTTTT.

There are a few counts of this clone. V usage is TRBV25-1 and J usage is TRBJ2-1; no reliable D call. Trimming took 2 bases from V and 5 from J, leaving 10 bases between them. The CDR3 is 14 residues long. Germline V lookup: CDR1 MGHDK, CDR2 SYGVNS. The DNA for the CDR3 is TGTGCCAGCAGTGAAACGGCCAGAAACAATGAGCAGTTCTTC. Translation: CASSETARNNEQFF.

The V gene is TRBV30, the J gene TRBJ1-5; D call uncertain. The CDR3 extends over 15 amino acids. Trimming took off 0 bases at V and 0 bases at J, with 9 bases between the two ends. Germline loops: CDR1 GTSNPN, CDR2 SVGIG (reference sequence). CDR3 sequence reads: CAWSVRTDSNQPQHF. DNA for the CDR3: TGTGCCTGGAGTGTACGGACGGATAGCAATCAGCCCCAGCATTTT.

V gene TRBV9 combines with J gene TRBJ1-2; tentatively, D is TRBD1 (6 bases). With 4 bases removed from V and 4 bases from J, the gap between germline ends came to 17 bases. CDR1 SGDLS and CDR2 YYNGEE come from the germline V gene. The CDR3 sequence is 15 residues long. Written as DNA, the CDR3 is TGTGCCAGCAGCACCAGTAGGGGGGTGCGCTATGGCTACACCTTC. As protein: CASSTSRGVRYGYTF.

The CDR3 region has the DNA TGTGCCAGCAGCGCGGACAGGTTCGCTGGAAACACCATATATTTT. This gives the protein CASSADRFAGNTIYF. J is TRBJ1-3 and V is TRBV7-2; 7 nucleotides match TRBD1. The CDR3 loop spans 15 amino acids. V was clipped by 5 bases and J by 2 bases; unmatched bases: 6. Germline V gene sequence: CDR1 SGHTA, CDR2 FQGNSA.

The genes are TRBV15 and TRBJ2-1; 7 bases line up with TRBD1. V trimming: 8 bases; J trimming: 5 bases; junction bases outside the gene matches: 15. The CDR3 runs 16 residues. Germline values: CDR1 LNHNV, CDR2 YYDKDF (reference sequence). CDR3 DNA sequence: TGTGCCACCCGAAAAACAGGGGCCTTAGGGGACAATGAGCAGTTCTTC. Amino acid sequence: CATRKTGALGDNEQFF.

A remark on this clone: This sample also contains other DNA sequences that code for the same CDR3. The rearrangement uses TRBV5-6 and TRBJ1-1; D not resolved. This CDR3 contains 11 residues. Germline-derived CDR1 and CDR2 are SGHDT and YYEEEE. Trimming took 2 bases from V and 2 from J, leaving 1 base between them. CDR3 sequence: CASSLNTEAFF. The CDR3 nucleotides are TGTGCCAGCAGCTTAAACACTGAAGCTTTCTTT.

In its sample, this clone was seen a few times. The chain has TRBV5-8 and TRBJ2-1; D is unresolved. V was cut by 3 bases and J by 3 bases, with 4 bases left in between. This CDR3 is 12 amino acids long. Germline loops: CDR1 SGHTS, CDR2 YDEGEE. CDR3 DNA sequence: TGTGCCAGCAGCTCCCGCTACAATGAGCAGTTCTTC. Its translation: CASSSRYNEQFF.

The V call is TRBV6-5, the J call TRBJ1-5, with D uncertain. Trimming left V 2 bases short and J 6 bases short, with 8 bases between. Germline-derived CDR1 and CDR2 are MNHEY and SVGAGI. The CDR3 length is 13 residues. The CDR3 DNA follows: TGTGCCAGCAGTTACCGTCCCTCTCAGCCCCAGCATTTT. Its protein is CASSYRPSQPQHF.

The chain has TRBV6-5 and TRBJ2-7, with 7 nucleotides matching TRBD2. The germline V gene encodes CDR1 MNHEY and CDR2 SVGAGI. J lost 3 bases, V lost 6 bases, and 8 bases had no gene match. This CDR3 is built from 14 residues. As DNA, the CDR3 is TGTGCCAGCAGCCAGACTAGCATGGACTACGAGCAGTACTTC. This sequence encodes CASSQTSMDYEQYF.

The chain carries TRBV4-1 and TRBJ1-4, with D possibly being TRBD1 (6 bases). The length of the CDR3 is 16 residues. Germline CDR1 and CDR2: MGHRA and YSYEKL. Trimming cost V 2 bases and J 0 bases, with 10 bases left between them. The CDR3 region has the DNA TGCGCCAGCAGCCAACCCGACAGGTCAACTAATGAAAAACTGTTTTTT. Its translation: CASSQPDRSTNEKLFF.

J is TRBJ2-5 and V is TRBV7-9; D remains unclear. This CDR3 spans 15 amino acids. CDR1 is SEHNR, CDR2 FQNEAQ, per germline (reference sequence). V was trimmed by 0 bases and J by 2 bases, leaving 10 bases between them. The CDR3, as DNA: TGTGCCAGCAGCTTAGCCCGGGCTAGACAAGAGACCCAGTACTTC. It is translated as CASSLARARQETQYF.

The chain combines TRBV28 with TRBJ2-6; TRBD2 matches 7 bases. Germline V gene sequence: CDR1 MDHEN, CDR2 SYDVKM. The junction had 14 bases not matched to a gene; V was cut back by 6 bases and J by 0 bases. This CDR3 has 19 residues. CDR3 sequence reads: CASSIWEGRGSSGANVLTF. In DNA, the CDR3 is TGTGCCAGCAGCATATGGGAGGGAAGGGGCTCCTCTGGGGCCAACGTCCTGACTTTC.

This clone was picked up a small number of times. The chain couples TRBV29-1 to TRBJ1-2; no clear D. V lost 4 bases, J lost 5 bases, and 11 bases lay in between. Germline-derived CDR1 and CDR2 are SQVTM and ANQGSEA. There are 12 residues in the CDR3. Written as DNA, the CDR3 is TGCAGCGTTGTGAGGGTGGGGTATGGCTACACCTTC. Its protein is CSVVRVGYGYTF.